This TCR beta chain is from a study of cytomegalovirus exposure and HLA in healthy donors. Whole-study results and caveats: Specificity of three CMV-associated chains for CMV antigens was verified in vitro. Reports showed the classifier diagnosing cytomegalovirus status with high specificity and sensitivity.

Method: immunoSEQ multiplex PCR; TCRdb's copy keeps in-frame clones and lacks some. Of approximately 270,000 clones in the sample, 90% were seen once. The CDR3 spans 14 residues. V was cut by 10 bases and J by 2 bases, with 18 bases left in between. Germline-derived CDR1 and CDR2 are MNHEY and SMNVEV (reference sequence). Among the roughly 120 subjects of the validation cohort, separate from the approximately 670-subject first cohort, were the donors. This clone was picked up one time. Its target is unknown. This TCR came from a woman between 18 and 29 years old in good health and CMV-seronegative. Sequencing was carried out using PBMCs. The chain couples TRBV27 to TRBJ2-7, with a weak D call TRBD1 (5 bases). CDR3 nucleotides: TGTGCCACAAGGATGAGCAGGGTCACCTACGAGCAGTACTTC. It encodes CATRMSRVTYEQYF.